This T cell receptor beta chain emerged from a study of T-cell reconstitution after alpha-beta-depleted transplantation in children. Findings and limits, study-wide: T cells produced anew were the main source of T-cell counts and diversity one year after transplant.

This clonotype was recorded a few times. Its antigen is currently unknown. A read error may account for a junction end that differs from germline. The CDR3 runs to 13 residues. Per the germline V gene, CDR1 is SGHRS and CDR2 is YFSETQ. Unique molecular identifiers were incorporated during preparation of the TCRbeta library. MiXCR, applied by TCRdb to the PCR reads, yields one record per CDR3 protein. The table records 130,000 to 150,000 distinct CDR3 sequences, more than 8% of them present only once. The sample consisted of PBMCs, mostly from graft donor cells, taken 180 days after TCRalphabeta/CD19-depleted stem cell transplant. The chain is built from TRBV5-1 and TRBJ2-7; 9 bases fit TRBD1. This receptor was taken from a female patient younger than 10 who had a stem cell transplant for congenital amegakaryocytic thrombocytopenia, so the T cells may come from the graft donor. The CDR3 sequence: CASSRDRDYEQYF. The DNA of the CDR3 is TGCGCCAGCAGCCGGGACAGGGACTACGAGCAGTACTTT.